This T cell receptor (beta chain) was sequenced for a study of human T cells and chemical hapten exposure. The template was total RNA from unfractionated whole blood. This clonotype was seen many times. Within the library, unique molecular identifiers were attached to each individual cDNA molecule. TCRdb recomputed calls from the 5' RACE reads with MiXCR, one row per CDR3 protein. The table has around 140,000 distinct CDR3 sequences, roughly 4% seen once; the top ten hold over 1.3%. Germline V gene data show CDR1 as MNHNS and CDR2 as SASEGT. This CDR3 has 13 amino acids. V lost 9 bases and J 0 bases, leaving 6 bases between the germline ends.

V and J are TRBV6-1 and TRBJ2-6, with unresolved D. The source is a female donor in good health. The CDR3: CASSNSGANVLTF. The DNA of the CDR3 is TGTGCCAGTTCTAACTCTGGGGCCAACGTCCTGACTTTC.